A selection of T cell receptor beta chains follows, all from one sample in a study of blood T cell repertoires in COVID-19. Data came from immunoSEQ multiplex PCR; TCRdb stores just in-frame clones and leaves some out. The table records approximately 50,000 clones, 80% to 90% of them present only once. Sequenced material: peripheral blood. The receptors shown here come from a human donor in a cohort sampled during active COVID-19. Each CDR3 is given without its conserved first and last residue. A D gene is named only where the DNA matches it firmly.

D gene | J gene | V gene | CDR3 protein
NA | TRBJ2-3 | TRBV10-3 | AISEDRSTDTQY
NA | TRBJ2-1 | TRBV13 | ASSNPTGNEQF
NA | TRBJ1-5 | TRBV6-1 | ASSESGNQPQH
NA | TRBJ2-2 | TRBV19 | ASSIAAGGTGELF
TRBD1 | TRBJ1-5 | TRBV2 | ASSAQGNQPQH
NA | TRBJ1-2 | TRBV7-9 | ASSSDGVQKMNYGYT
NA | TRBJ2-7 | TRBV7-9 | ASSLGGLTYEQY
TRBD2 | TRBJ2-2 | TRBV5-6 | ASSLAGGAVTGELF
NA | TRBJ2-1 | TRBV27 | ASSFDRSSYNEQF
NA | TRBJ1-2 | TRBV16 | ASSQDQWSGYT
NA | TRBJ2-1 | TRBV3-1/TRBV3-2 | ASSLAGAEQF
NA | TRBJ1-2 | TRBV6-2/TRBV6-3 | ASSDGPNDYGYT
NA | TRBJ2-6 | TRBV29-1 | SVERQYSGANVLT
TRBD2 | TRBJ2-1 | TRBV14 | ASSQASGYNEQF
NA | TRBJ2-1 | TRBV2 | ASSEGQSSYNEQF
NA | TRBJ2-5 | TRBV6-6 | ASSLKHRPETQY
TRBD2 | TRBJ2-3 | TRBV2 | ASRRLAGVADTQY
TRBD1 | TRBJ2-7 | TRBV27 | ASSWDRGYEQY
NA | TRBJ1-5 | TRBV6-2/TRBV6-3 | ASSPTGSDQPQH
NA | TRBJ2-2 | TRBV6-4 | ASSEDGRTGELF
TRBD1 | TRBJ2-1 | TRBV11-3 | ASSPRQGAGNEQF
NA | TRBJ2-7 | TRBV28 | ASSLWRLEVSYEQY
NA | TRBJ1-1 | TRBV6-5 | ASSYFPPGTEAF
TRBD1 | TRBJ1-1 | TRBV5-1 | ASSEGAANTEAF
NA | TRBJ1-2 | TRBV30 | AWTPGVGYT
NA | TRBJ1-6 | TRBV14 | ASSQGQLLLDSPLH
TRBD1 | TRBJ1-1 | TRBV29-1 | SVGQGGTEAF
TRBD1 | TRBJ1-5 | TRBV15 | ATSKRGGSYIYSNQPQH
NA | TRBJ1-3 | TRBV28 | ASTTPPPGGNTIY
TRBD1 | TRBJ1-1 | TRBV5-1 | ASSLVPGGTEAF
TRBD1 | TRBJ1-5 | TRBV28 | ASSLLGTGGKQPQH
NA | TRBJ2-7 | TRBV5-6 | ASSSSRGGRNEQY
NA | TRBJ1-3 | TRBV5-1 | ASSRNASGHLASGNTIY
NA | TRBJ1-1 | TRBV9 | ASSFRTENTEAF
TRBD1 | TRBJ1-1 | TRBV12-3/TRBV12-4 | ASKIFYGTAKI
TRBD2 | TRBJ2-7 | TRBV9 | ASSFSSGMLGEQY
TRBD1 | TRBJ2-7 | TRBV11-2 | ASSFNAGTDYEQY
TRBD2 | TRBJ2-1 | TRBV29-1 | SVSRSGSSYNEQF
NA | TRBJ2-7 | TRBV4-3 | ASSQDLGTPYEQY
NA | TRBJ2-1 | TRBV19 | ASSSPRGASYNEQF
TRBD1 | TRBJ1-5 | TRBV30 | AWSGTGLSNQPQH
TRBD1 | TRBJ1-5 | TRBV19 | ASSTGQGMIQPQH
NA | TRBJ1-2 | TRBV12-3/TRBV12-4 | ASSFRSNYGYT
TRBD2 | TRBJ2-7 | TRBV28 | ASKPLAEIQFYEQY
TRBD2 | TRBJ2-5 | TRBV6-5 | ASSLRTRLETQY
TRBD1 | TRBJ1-4 | TRBV7-9 | ASSLGGTAEKLF
TRBD2 | TRBJ2-7 | TRBV6-5 | ASKRLAGNYEQY
TRBD2 | TRBJ2-3 | TRBV7-3 | ASSPGLAGSTDTQY
TRBD1 | TRBJ2-2 | TRBV15 | ATSRDRGLGGELF
TRBD2 | TRBJ2-7 | TRBV4-1 | ASSPGGRDYEQY
TRBD2 | TRBJ2-3 | TRBV28 | ASSKGLAGGYTQY
TRBD1 | TRBJ2-7 | TRBV6-5 | ASSKDRVREQY
TRBD1 | TRBJ1-4 | TRBV6-5 | ASSYSGQVNGKLF
TRBD1 | TRBJ2-3 | TRBV24-1 | ATRENGTGFPDTQY
TRBD2 | TRBJ2-7 | TRBV4-3 | ASSYRGGEDEQY
NA | TRBJ2-2 | TRBV11-2 | ASSRGGLYGELF
NA | TRBJ1-1 | TRBV6-5 | ASSYLAYRENTEAF
TRBD2 | TRBJ2-3 | TRBV7-9 | ASSDGGVSTDTQY
TRBD1 | TRBJ2-7 | TRBV14 | ASSQVPWRQGSEQY
NA | TRBJ1-6 | TRBV9 | ASSVGGRSSYNSPLH